This TCR beta chain originates from a study of T cell changes during pregnancy in multiple sclerosis. The method was immunoSEQ multiplex PCR; TCRdb's version includes in-frame clones alone and lacks a portion of them. The data show about 70,000 clones, around 94% seen once. The germline CDR1 and CDR2 sequences are SQVTM and ANQGSEA. V was clipped by 2 bases and J by 8 bases; unmatched bases: 4. CDR3 length equals 13 residues. The chain combines TRBV29-1 with TRBJ2-1; 9 positions match TRBD2. The source was peripheral blood, collected in the third trimester of pregnancy. This receptor was taken from a female donor with multiple sclerosis, enrolled in a pregnancy study. The CDR3 DNA follows: TGCAGCGTTGAAATGGGACTAGCCGATGAGCAGTTCTTC. Translated: CSVEMGLADEQFF.